These T cell receptor beta chains were read from a single sample in a study of blood T cell repertoires in COVID-19. The data were produced by immunoSEQ multiplex PCR, yet TCRdb's version contains in-frame clones alone and is incomplete. The sample gives more than 200,000 clones, around 84% of which show up once; about 1.6% is in the top ten. The sample comprised PBMCs or T cells enriched from blood (not recorded which). These receptors originate from a woman aged 45 to 65 who had recovered from COVID-19. Each CDR3 is given with its conserved first and last residue. Fields, in order: clone size, V gene, D gene, J gene, CDR3 protein, CDR3 DNA. A D gene is named only where the DNA matches it firmly. Clone size is shown for a subset of rows, as once, few, many or a class of expanded clone.

NA	TRBV5-1	NA	TRBJ1-2	CASSYGQSIYGYTF	TGCGCCAGCAGCTACGGACAGTCGATCTATGGCTACACCTTC
NA	TRBV10-3	TRBD1	TRBJ2-6	CAIRQGSGANVLTF	TGTGCCATCAGACAGGGGTCGGGGGCCAACGTCCTGACTTTC
NA	TRBV28	NA	TRBJ2-7	CASSPDRYEQYF	TGTGCCAGCAGTCCAGACAGGTACGAGCAGTACTTC
NA	TRBV5-5	NA	TRBJ2-1	CASSLELINEQFF	TGTGCCAGCAGCTTGGAGCTGATAAATGAGCAGTTCTTC
once	TRBV9	TRBD1	TRBJ2-1	CASSKTGSSYNEQFF	TGTGCCAGCAGCAAGACAGGGAGCTCCTACAATGAGCAGTTCTTC
NA	TRBV7-8	NA	TRBJ1-5	CASSLGGGNIYQPQHF	TGTGCCAGCAGCCTTGGGGGGGGAAACATATATCAGCCCCAGCATTTT
once	TRBV5-1	TRBD1	TRBJ1-1	CASSEGQGTEAFF	TGCGCCAGCTCGGAAGGACAGGGCACTGAAGCTTTCTTT
NA	TRBV7-9	NA	TRBJ2-3	CASSSTSRAGDTQYF	TGTGCCAGCAGCTCTACTAGCCGGGCGGGAGATACGCAGTATTTT
NA	TRBV4-2	TRBD1	TRBJ1-2	CASSLGTGVDGYTF	TGTGCCAGCAGCCTCGGGACAGGGGTGGACGGCTACACCTTC
NA	TRBV29-1	TRBD2	TRBJ2-1	CSVDVLRGGNEQFF	TGCAGCGTTGATGTCTTGCGGGGGGGCAATGAGCAGTTCTTC
NA	TRBV15	NA	TRBJ1-6	CATSSSSYNSPLHF	TGTGCCACCAGCAGCAGCTCCTATAATTCACCCCTCCACTTT
NA	TRBV6-1	TRBD2	TRBJ2-3	CASSEAWGGAGGDTQYF	TGTGCCAGCAGTGAAGCATGGGGGGGAGCGGGAGGAGATACGCAGTATTTT
NA	TRBV23-1	TRBD1	TRBJ2-2	CASSYVGQSVAPGAVSGELFF	TGCGCCAGCAGTTATGTGGGACAGAGCGTTGCTCCCGGCGCGGTGTCCGGGGAGCTGTTTTTT
NA	TRBV29-1	NA	TRBJ2-2	CSGSLSSGGTGELFF	TGCAGCGGATCCCTTTCCAGCGGAGGAACCGGGGAGCTGTTTTTT
NA	TRBV5-5	NA	TRBJ1-3	CASRIQGPGNTIYF	TGTGCCAGCAGGATACAGGGCCCTGGAAACACCATATATTTT
NA	TRBV19	TRBD1	TRBJ2-5	CASTGTGGQETQYF	TGTGCCAGCACCGGGACAGGGGGGCAAGAGACCCAGTACTTC
once	TRBV3-1/TRBV3-2	NA	TRBJ1-1	CASSQDLRSGGGAFF	TGTGCCAGCAGCCAAGATCTGCGTAGCGGGGGAGGAGCTTTCTTT
NA	TRBV2	NA	TRBJ1-2	CASKGLNYGYTF	TGTGCCAGCAAGGGACTGAACTATGGCTACACCTTC
NA	TRBV24-1	TRBD1	TRBJ1-5	CATSEVTGDSQPQHF	TGTGCCACCAGTGAGGTCACAGGGGATTCTCAGCCCCAGCATTTT
few	TRBV7-9	NA	TRBJ2-1	CASSLGLSSYNEQFF	TGTGCCAGCAGCCTCGGACTAAGCTCCTACAATGAGCAGTTCTTC
NA	TRBV6-5	NA	TRBJ1-2	CASSDSLVNYGYTF	TGTGCCAGCAGCGACTCGCTCGTTAACTATGGCTACACCTTC
NA	TRBV7-8	NA	TRBJ1-1	CASSRRVFSPRGTEAFF	TGTGCCAGCAGCCGACGAGTATTCAGTCCTAGAGGGACTGAAGCTTTCTTT
NA	TRBV11-2	TRBD1	TRBJ1-4	CASSRWTGTTTNEKLFF	TGTGCCAGCAGCAGATGGACAGGAACAACAACTAATGAAAAACTGTTTTTT
NA	TRBV24-1	NA	TRBJ2-2	CATREGTGELFF	TGTGCCACCCGGGAAGGCACCGGGGAGCTGTTTTTT
NA	TRBV6-4	NA	TRBJ2-6	CASSEGQTGANVLTF	TGTGCCAGCAGTGAAGGACAGACTGGGGCCAACGTCCTGACTTTC
NA	TRBV11-2	NA	TRBJ2-3	CASSLQGASQRTDTQYF	TGTGCCAGCAGCCTACAAGGGGCCTCCCAGCGCACAGATACGCAGTATTTT
NA	TRBV7-2	NA	TRBJ2-6	CASSSPLSGANVLTF	TGTGCCAGCAGCTCCCCACTCTCTGGGGCCAACGTCCTGACTTTC
NA	TRBV19	TRBD2	TRBJ2-7	CASRKTSGSYEQYF	TGTGCCAGTAGGAAGACTAGCGGGAGTTACGAGCAGTACTTC
NA	TRBV2	NA	TRBJ2-1	CASSAGMSYNEQFF	TGTGCCAGCAGTGCAGGGATGTCCTACAATGAGCAGTTCTTC
NA	TRBV5-1	NA	TRBJ2-1	CASSLGQLSGGDNEQFF	TGCGCCAGCAGCTTGGGCCAACTCTCGGGCGGGGACAATGAGCAGTTCTTC
NA	TRBV27	NA	TRBJ2-2	CASSPSWDIWELFF	TGTGCCAGCAGCCCATCCTGGGACATCTGGGAGCTGTTTTTT
NA	TRBV3-1/TRBV3-2	NA	TRBJ1-5	CASSQGSVGKGPQHF	TGTGCCAGCAGCCAAGGATCTGTCGGGAAGGGCCCCCAGCATTTT